Below are 18 T cell receptor beta chains sequenced from a single sample in a study of shared clonotypes between healthy human individuals. Only in-frame clones appear in the TCRdb table, and some are missing; sequencing was by immunoSEQ multiplex PCR. The sample records 2.5 million or so clones, 90% to 95% being singletons. Material: naive CD4+ T cells sorted from blood. Subset of the sample: CD45RA+ positively selected. The receptors originated from a man younger than 30 in good health.

Turning to this clone: Other DNA sequences of this sample code for an identical CDR3. This rearrangement joins TRBV2 to TRBJ2-3, with a tentative D call TRBD1 (7 bases). Trimming stripped 6 bases from V and 4 bases from J, with 11 bases between. Germline CDR1 reads SNHLY; CDR2 reads FYNNEI. This CDR3 has 13 amino acids. Written as DNA, the CDR3 is TGTGCCAGCAGAGACAGGGAGGCAGATACGCAGTATTTT. It translates to CASRDREADTQYF.

The V and J genes are TRBV11-3 and TRBJ2-3, with TRBD2 matching over 11 bases. This CDR3 region has 17 residues. Germline V gene sequence: CDR1 SGHNT, CDR2 YENEEA. V lost 1 base and J lost 3; bases outside the gene matches: 6. In DNA, the CDR3 is TGTGCCAGCAGCTTAGGCGCGGGGACTAGCGGTACAGATACGCAGTATTTT. Amino acid sequence: CASSLGAGTSGTDTQYF.

The chain employs TRBV5-1 and TRBJ1-6; no clear D gene. CDR1 and CDR2 from the germline V gene are SGHRS and YFSETQ. Trimming took off 1 base at V and 9 bases at J, with 14 bases between the two ends. The CDR3 is 15 residues long. The CDR3: CASSLNAGMTSPLHF. In DNA form, the CDR3 reads TGCGCCAGCAGCTTGAATGCAGGAATGACTTCACCCCTCCACTTT.

This chain connects TRBV5-1 to TRBJ2-7; the D gene is possibly TRBD2 (6 bases). Germline V CDR1 and CDR2: SGHRS, YFSETQ. V was cut by 2 bases and J by 6 bases, with 18 bases left in between. This CDR3 has 15 amino acids. CDR3 protein: CASSFRVGGTSEQYF. The DNA of the CDR3 is TGCGCCAGCAGCTTCAGGGTTGGGGGGACCTCCGAGCAGTACTTC.

This chain links TRBV19 with TRBJ2-7, with 10 bases aligning to TRBD2. V lost 4 bases to trimming and J lost 1 base; unmatched junction nucleotides: 4. Per germline, CDR1 LNHDA and CDR2 SQIVND (reference sequence). This CDR3 comprises 15 residues. The CDR3 is CASSSGTSDSYEQYF. The CDR3 nucleotides are TGTGCCAGTAGTAGCGGGACTAGCGATTCCTACGAGCAGTACTTC.

The V and J genes are TRBV28 and TRBJ2-2, with D tentatively TRBD1 (5 bases). The V gene's germline CDR1 is MDHEN and CDR2 SYDVKM. Deletions cut 3 bases from V and 5 bases from J, with 10 bases between. This CDR3 is 14 amino acids long. CDR3 in DNA: TGTGCCAGCAGTTTTCAGGGTACGACCGGGGAGCTGTTTTTT. It codes for CASSFQGTTGELFF. The full variable domain, rest sourced from reference TRBV28 and TRBJ2-2, is DVKVTQSSRYLVKRTGEKVFLECVQDMDHENMFWYRQDPGLGLRLIYFSYDVKMKEKGDIPEGYSVSREKKERFSLILESASTNQTSMYLCASSFQGTTGELFFGEGSRLTVL.

To note about this clone: A read error may account for a junction end that differs from germline. This rearrangement joins TRBV5-1 to TRBJ2-2, with 7 bases aligning to TRBD1. From germline, CDR1 is SGHRS and CDR2 YFSETQ. The length of the CDR3 is 13 residues. In nucleotides, the CDR3 is TGCGCCACTCAGACAGGGAACGCCGGGGAGCTGTTTTTT. The encoded protein is CATQTGNAGELFF.

Here the CDR3 DNA reads TGTGCCAGCAGTCGCGAGCCCTTCGGACTGATGAACACCGGGGAGCTGTTTTTT. This encodes CASSREPFGLMNTGELFF. The chain links TRBV5-6 to TRBJ2-2; tentative D call: TRBD2 (5 bases). CDR1 is SGHDT, CDR2 YYEEEE, per germline. V shed 5 bases and J shed 1 base, with 21 bases lying between them. There are 18 residues in the CDR3.

This chain connects TRBV5-1 to TRBJ2-4; 8 nucleotides align to TRBD2. V was pared by 3 bases and J by 15 bases, with 8 bases of the junction left unmatched. This CDR3 region has 12 residues. Germline loops: CDR1 SGHRS, CDR2 YFSETQ. CDR3 residues: CASSSGLGELYF. CDR3 coding DNA: TGCGCCAGCAGCTCGGGACTAGGAGAACTGTACTTC.

The chain employs TRBV23-1 and TRBJ1-1; no firm D call. TRBV23-1 is marked as an open reading frame, function uncertain. The germline V and J ends were trimmed by 4 bases and 5 bases, with 8 bases remaining between them. The CDR3 totals 12 residues. CDR3 DNA sequence: TGCGCCAGCAGTCTAGGTTGGACTGAAGCTTTCTTT. It encodes CASSLGWTEAFF.

The V and J genes are TRBV5-1 and TRBJ1-4, with 7 bases lining up with TRBD1. With 5 bases clipped from V and 4 bases from J, the junction kept 8 bases outside the gene matches. Germline CDR1 SGHRS, CDR2 YFSETQ. The CDR3 sequence is 15 residues long. CDR3 in amino acids: CASRDPGQLNEKLFF. Written as DNA, the CDR3 is TGCGCCAGCAGGGACCCGGGACAGCTTAATGAAAAACTGTTTTTT.

Of note for this clone: Other DNA sequences of this sample code for an identical CDR3. The chain employs TRBV5-1 and TRBJ1-2; no firm D call. Germline CDR1 reads SGHRS; CDR2 reads YFSETQ. V was pared by 0 bases and J by 6 bases, with 6 bases between. CDR3 length equals 12 residues. Here the CDR3 reads CASSLEGNGYTF. The DNA for the CDR3 is TGCGCCAGCAGCTTGGAAGGTAATGGCTACACCTTC. Full variable domain (outside the CDR3, taken from reference TRBV5-1 and TRBJ1-2): KAGVTQTPRYLIKTRGQQVTLSCSPISGHRSVSWYQQTPGQGLQFLFEYFSETQRNKGNFPGRFSGRQFSNSRSEMNVSTLELGDSALYLCASSLEGNGYTFGSGTRLTVV.

About this clone itself: Other DNA sequences in the sample encode the same CDR3. V and J are TRBV6-5 and TRBJ2-3, with D unclear. The CDR3 length is 11 residues. In germline, CDR1 is MNHEY, CDR2 SVGAGI. V was pared by 4 bases and J by 7 bases, with 6 bases between. CDR3 residues: CASSSPNTQYF. The CDR3 DNA reads as TGTGCCAGCAGTTCCCCCAATACGCAGTATTTT.

The sample holds one count of this clone. The chain recombines TRBV25-1 with TRBJ1-4; a possible D gene is TRBD1 (6 bases). Germline-derived CDR1 and CDR2 are MGHDK and SYGVNS. This CDR3 has 15 amino acids. The V gene lost 5 bases and the J gene lost 1 base, with 11 bases spanning the gap. CDR3: CASSTGLRTNEKLFF. The CDR3 nucleotides are TGTGCCAGCAGTACAGGGCTTAGAACTAATGAAAAACTGTTTTTT.

The chain carries TRBV30 and TRBJ2-3, with 12 bases matching TRBD2. Germline lookup yields CDR1 GTSNPN and CDR2 SVGIG (reference sequence). The CDR3 loop spans 17 amino acids. V lost 2 bases, J lost 2 bases, and 8 bases stayed unmatched. This CDR3 is CAWSLGRTSGATDTQYF. The CDR3 nucleotides read TGTGCCTGGAGTTTGGGAAGGACTAGCGGGGCCACAGATACGCAGTATTTT.

This clone was counted a single time. V is TRBV5-1 and J is TRBJ2-2; 7 bases align to TRBD1. Germline CDR1 is SGHRS and CDR2 is YFSETQ. The CDR3 length is 15 residues. J gave up 3 bases and V 5 bases, and 7 bases lay outside the gene matches. CDR3 sequence reads: CASSRDSSYTGELFF. DNA of the CDR3: TGCGCCAGCAGTAGGGACAGCTCATACACCGGGGAGCTGTTTTTT.

The chain couples TRBV7-2 to TRBJ2-5; possibly TRBD1 for D (6 bases). The germline V gene encodes CDR1 SGHTA and CDR2 FQGNSA. V gave up 5 bases and J gave up 4 bases, with 17 bases separating them. CDR3 length equals 15 residues. The CDR3 nucleotides are TGTGCCAGCAGCCCTAGACAGGCGTTGCTAGAGACCCAGTACTTC. Translation: CASSPRQALLETQYF. The entire variable domain, with the rest obtained from reference TRBV7-2 and TRBJ2-5, is as follows: GAGVSQSPSNKVTEKGKDVELRCDPISGHTALYWYRQSLGQGLEFLIYFQGNSAPDKSGLPSDRFSAERTGGSVSTLTIQRTQQEDSAVYLCASSPRQALLETQYFGPGTRLLVL.

In its sample, this clone was seen once. The rearrangement uses TRBV5-1 and TRBJ2-7, with 10 positions matching TRBD1. The CDR3 contains 14 residues. The V gene end was trimmed by 2 bases and the J gene end by 5 bases; junction bases not matched to a gene: 4. Per the germline V gene, CDR1 is SGHRS and CDR2 is YFSETQ. The CDR3 DNA reads TGCGCCAGCAGCTTTTTAGGACAGGGGGACGAGCAGTACTTC. This gives the protein CASSFLGQGDEQYF. Complete variable domain (other parts from reference TRBV5-1 and TRBJ2-7): KAGVTQTPRYLIKTRGQQVTLSCSPISGHRSVSWYQQTPGQGLQFLFEYFSETQRNKGNFPGRFSGRQFSNSRSEMNVSTLELGDSALYLCASSFLGQGDEQYFGPGTRLTVT.